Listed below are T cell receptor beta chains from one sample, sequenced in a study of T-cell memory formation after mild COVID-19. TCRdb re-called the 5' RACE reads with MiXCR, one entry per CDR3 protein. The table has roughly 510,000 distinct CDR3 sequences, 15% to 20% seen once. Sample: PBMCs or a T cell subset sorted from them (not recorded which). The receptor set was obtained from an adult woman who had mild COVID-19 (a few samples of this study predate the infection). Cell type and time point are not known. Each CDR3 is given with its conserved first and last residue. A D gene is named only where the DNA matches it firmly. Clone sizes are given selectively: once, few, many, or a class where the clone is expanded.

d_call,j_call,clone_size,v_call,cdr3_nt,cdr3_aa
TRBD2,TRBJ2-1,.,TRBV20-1,TGCAGTGCTCTTACTAGCGGGGGATCTTTCTCCTACAATGAGCAGTTCTTC,CSALTSGGSFSYNEQFF
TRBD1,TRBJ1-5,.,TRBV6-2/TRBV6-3,TGTGCCAGCAATCAACAGGGGATAACGGGTCAGCCCCAGCATTTT,CASNQQGITGQPQHF
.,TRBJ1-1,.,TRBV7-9,TGTGCCAGCAGCGGCCGGGACCCCATTAAAGCTTTCTTT,CASSGRDPIKAFF
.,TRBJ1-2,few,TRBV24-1,TGTGCCACCAGTGATCAACAGGGAAACTATGGCTACACCTTC,CATSDQQGNYGYTF
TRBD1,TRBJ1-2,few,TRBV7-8,TGTGCCAGCAGCCCCAGTACGGGACAGGAAGTCAACTATGGCTACACCTTC,CASSPSTGQEVNYGYTF
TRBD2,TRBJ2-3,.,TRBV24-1,TGTGCCACCAAGGCTAGCGGGTTCAGCACAGATACGCAGTATTTT,CATKASGFSTDTQYF
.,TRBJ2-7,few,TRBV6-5,TGTGCCAGCAAGTCTTACAAACGGCATTACGAGCAGTACTTC,CASKSYKRHYEQYF
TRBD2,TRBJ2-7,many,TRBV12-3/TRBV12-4,TGTGCCAGCAGTTCGCAAGGACTAGCGGTCGAGCAGTACTTC,CASSSQGLAVEQYF
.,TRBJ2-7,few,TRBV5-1,TGCGCCAGCAGCCCGACCCGGGGCTACGAGCAGTACTTC,CASSPTRGYEQYF
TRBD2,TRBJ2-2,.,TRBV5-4,TGTGCCAGCAGGTCCGGGACTAGCGGATACAAGGGGAGAACCGGGGAGCTGTTTTTT,CASRSGTSGYKGRTGELFF
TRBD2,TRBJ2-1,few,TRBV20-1,TGCAGTGCTAGAGATAGATCTAGCGGGACTTACAATGAGCAGTTCTTC,CSARDRSSGTYNEQFF
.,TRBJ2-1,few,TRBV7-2,TGTGCCAGCAGCCCACCCCCCGTGGCCAGCAATGAGCAGTTCTTC,CASSPPPVASNEQFF
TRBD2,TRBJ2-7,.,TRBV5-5,TGTGCCAGCAGCTTAGCGGGAGCTGGGAGCTTCTGGGTCTACGAGCAGTACTTC,CASSLAGAGSFWVYEQYF
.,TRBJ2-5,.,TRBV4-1,TGCGCCAGCAGCGACGGGGCCAGCACTGTTGAGACCCAGTACTTC,CASSDGASTVETQYF
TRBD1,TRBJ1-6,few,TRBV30,TGTGCCTGGAGACCAGACAGGGGGAATAATTCACCCCTCCACTTT,CAWRPDRGNNSPLHF
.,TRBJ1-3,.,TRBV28,TGTGCCAGCAGTTTTTCGGACAGCTCTGGAAACACCATATATTTT,CASSFSDSSGNTIYF
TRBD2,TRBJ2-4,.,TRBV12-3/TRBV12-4,TGTGCCAGCAGTTTACGGGGGGGTGCTGGAAACATTCAGTACTTC,CASSLRGGAGNIQYF
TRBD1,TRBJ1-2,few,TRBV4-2,TGTGCCAGCAGCCCTGGGACAGGGGGGGACTATGGCTACACCTTC,CASSPGTGGDYGYTF
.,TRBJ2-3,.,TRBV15,TGTGCCACCAGCAGAGGGTCGGGAGCAACAGATACGCAGTATTTT,CATSRGSGATDTQYF
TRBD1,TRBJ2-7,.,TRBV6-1,TGTGCCAGCACCCCCGGGGCAGGGGGTATATACGAGCAGTACTTC,CASTPGAGGIYEQYF
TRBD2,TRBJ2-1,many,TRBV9,TGTGCCAGCAGCGAGGGACGTAGCGGGAGGAGTTACAATGAGCAGTTCTTC,CASSEGRSGRSYNEQFF
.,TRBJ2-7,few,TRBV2,TGTGCCAGCACTCTCCCGGGGGGACAAAGCTCCTACGAGCAGTACTTC,CASTLPGGQSSYEQYF
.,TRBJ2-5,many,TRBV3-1,TGTGCCAGCGCCCCAGACGAAGAGACCCAGTACTTC,CASAPDEETQYF
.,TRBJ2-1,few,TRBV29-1,TGCAGCGTTGAAGATCGGATAGCGGCCTCCTACAATGAGCAGTTCTTC,CSVEDRIAASYNEQFF
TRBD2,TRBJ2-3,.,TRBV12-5,TGTGCTAGTGGTTTTCTAACCCCCCGGACTAGCGGGAGTAAGTGGGGCACAGATACGCAGTATTTT,CASGFLTPRTSGSKWGTDTQYF
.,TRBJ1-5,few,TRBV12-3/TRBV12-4,TGTGCCAGCAGTCCGACAGTTAGCAATCAGCCCCAGCATTTT,CASSPTVSNQPQHF
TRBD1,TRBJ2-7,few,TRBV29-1,TGCAGCGTTGGGCCGGCAGGGGGCATTTACGAGCAGTACTTC,CSVGPAGGIYEQYF
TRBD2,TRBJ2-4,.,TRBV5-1,TGCGCCAGCAGCTTAGGACTAGCGGGGTCGGACATTCAGTACTTC,CASSLGLAGSDIQYF
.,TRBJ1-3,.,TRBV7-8,TGTGCCAGCAGCCCCCCTGGAGGAAACACCATATATTTT,CASSPPGGNTIYF
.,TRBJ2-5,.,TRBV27,TGTGCCAGCAGTGTTTCGGCCATAGACCCCGCCAGGGAGACCCAGTACTTC,CASSVSAIDPARETQYF
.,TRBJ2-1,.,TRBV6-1,TGTGCCAGCAGTGAACCAGGGGAAGTATATGAGCAGTTCTTC,CASSEPGEVYEQFF
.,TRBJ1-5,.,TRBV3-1,TGTGCCAGCAGCGAGCAGTACAATCAGCCCCAGCATTTT,CASSEQYNQPQHF
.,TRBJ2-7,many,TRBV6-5,TGTGCCAGCACGGGGGTCGGCGAGCAGTACTTC,CASTGVGEQYF
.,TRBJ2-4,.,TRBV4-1,TGCGCCAGCAGCCAAGATCCCTCGGGGGTAGCCAAAAACATTCAGTACTTC,CASSQDPSGVAKNIQYF
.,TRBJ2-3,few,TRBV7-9,TGTGCCAGCGCGTTCCTGCGGAACTATGGCACAGATACGCAGTATTTT,CASAFLRNYGTDTQYF
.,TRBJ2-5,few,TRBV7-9,TGTGCCAGCGCACACGGACGATTTCAAGAGACCCAGTACTTC,CASAHGRFQETQYF
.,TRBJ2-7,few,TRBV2,TGTGCCAGCAGACGCTCCTACGAGCAGTACTTC,CASRRSYEQYF
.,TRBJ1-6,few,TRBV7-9,TGTGCCAGCAGCTTAGCAGATTCACCCCTCCACTTT,CASSLADSPLHF
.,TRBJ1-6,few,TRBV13,TGTGCCAGCAGCTTATCGGGAGCATTCCCCGGGGGTAATTCACCCCTCCACTTT,CASSLSGAFPGGNSPLHF
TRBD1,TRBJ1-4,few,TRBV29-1,TGCAGCGTCTTGATCAGGGACAGTGGGGAAAAACTGTTTTTT,CSVLIRDSGEKLFF